Listed below are T cell receptor beta chains from one sample, sequenced in a study of metastatic and nonmetastatic thyroid tumors. TCRdb re-called the PCR reads through MiXCR. The table shows under 40,000 clones, with around a sixth occurring only once. The sequenced sample consisted of blood. These receptors all come from a female donor with papillary thyroid cancer or a benign thyroid nodule (not recorded which). Some clones in this sample may be carry-over from other donors' samples. The CDR3 runs from the conserved cysteine through the conserved F or W. A D gene is named only where the DNA matches it firmly. Size values are once, few and many counts, or a class for expanded clones, and some rows have none.

V	J	size	D	DNA	CDR3
TRBV28	TRBJ1-1	few	-	TGTGCCGGCAGTTTATCTACGAGGGACGCTTTCTTT	CAGSLSTRDAFF
TRBV12-3/TRBV12-4	TRBJ1-1	many	-	TGTGCCAGCAGTTTCTCGCTGGGACGACGGGCTTTCTTT	CASSFSLGRRAFF
TRBV20-1	TRBJ2-5	many	TRBD2	TGCAGTGCTAGTCTCTTTAGGATAGCGGGAGTCGAGACCCAGTACTTC	CSASLFRIAGVETQYF
TRBV12-3/TRBV12-4	TRBJ2-5	medium-sized	-	TGTGCCAGCAGTCTTTCAGTAGGATCGTACCAAGAGACCCAGTACTTC	CASSLSVGSYQETQYF
TRBV28	TRBJ2-3	many	TRBD2	TGTGCCAGCACCTCGACTAGCGGGAAAACAGATACGCAGTATTTT	CASTSTSGKTDTQYF
TRBV6-1	TRBJ1-4	many	TRBD1	TGTGCCAGCAGTGAAATTGGCGGCAGGGGGGGAGAAAAACTGTTTTTT	CASSEIGGRGGEKLFF
TRBV19	TRBJ1-3	few	TRBD1	TGTGCCAGTAGTACGGGACAGGTTCTTGTAAACCCCATATATTTT	CASSTGQVLVNPIYF
TRBV2	TRBJ1-1	few	-	TGTGCCAGCAGTGGAGACAGCACTGAAGCTTTCTTT	CASSGDSTEAFF
TRBV7-2	TRBJ2-1	many	-	TGTGCCAGCAGCCTCCGACGAAACAATGAGCAGTTCTTC	CASSLRRNNEQFF
TRBV3-1	TRBJ1-3	many	-	TGTGCCAGCAGCCAAGGGGACTCTGGAAACACCATATATTTT	CASSQGDSGNTIYF
TRBV12-3/TRBV12-4	TRBJ2-1	few	-	TGTGCCAGCATTGGGACTGTCCTCGATTTGAATGAGCAGTTCTTC	CASIGTVLDLNEQFF
TRBV7-9	TRBJ1-6	many	-	TGTGCCAGCAGCTCGACACTAGGGGCCCATTCACCCCTCCACTTT	CASSSTLGAHSPLHF
TRBV12-3/TRBV12-4	TRBJ1-1	many	-	TGTGCCAGCAGCTACAACTTGAACACTGAAGCTTTCTTT	CASSYNLNTEAFF
TRBV24-1	TRBJ2-1	many	-	TGTGCCACCAGTGATTTGCTGGGGAGCTCCTACAATGAGCAGTTCTTC	CATSDLLGSSYNEQFF
TRBV12-3/TRBV12-4	TRBJ1-1	-	TRBD1	TGTGCCAGCCAGGGGGATTGGACTGAAGCTTTCTTT	CASQGDWTEAFF
TRBV5-4	TRBJ2-3	-	TRBD2	TGTGCCAGCAGCGAGGCGGGAGTAGCAGATACGCGGTATTTT	CASSEAGVADTRYF
TRBV19	TRBJ2-1	many	TRBD2	TGTGCCAGTAGCCGACTAGCGGGAGCCTACAATGAGCAGTTCTTC	CASSRLAGAYNEQFF
TRBV30	TRBJ2-7	many	-	TGTGCCTGGAGTGTAGGGTATTCTGGGGAGCAGTACTTC	CAWSVGYSGEQYF
TRBV5-1	TRBJ1-2	-	-	TGCGCCAGCAGCTTGATTTTCCATCTTTCGGGGGGGCACTATGGCTACACCTTC	CASSLIFHLSGGHYGYTF
TRBV10-3	TRBJ2-1	many	-	TGTGCCATCAGTGCGGGGTACCCCTACAATGAGCAGTTCTTC	CAISAGYPYNEQFF
TRBV11-1	TRBJ2-7	many	TRBD2	TGTGCTAGCAGCTTAGCCCGACTAGCGGGAGTCTCCTACGAGCAGTACTTC	CASSLARLAGVSYEQYF
TRBV27	TRBJ2-7	few	-	TGTGCCAGCAAACGTTCCGGGACGGAAACCTACGAGCAGTACTTC	CASKRSGTETYEQYF